The TCR beta chain under discussion was sequenced for a study of cytomegalovirus exposure and HLA in healthy donors. General study results and limits: At a 0.05 false discovery rate, a later analysis found 18,000 or so TCR beta sequences to be associated with HLA alleles.

Remarks on this clone: Its specificity is unknown.

Trimming removed 4 bases from V and 6 bases from J, with 16 bases in between. This CDR3 region has 15 residues. Germline V CDR1 and CDR2: GTSNPN, SVGIG (reference sequence). PCR amplification relied on 60 Vbeta primers (plus 13 Jbeta primers). Some clones are missing from TCRdb's copy, which holds only in-frame ones; the method was immunoSEQ multiplex PCR. The data hold over 100,000 clones, with 75% to 90% observed a single time. This TCR was sampled from a man aged 40-50 years in good health and CMV-seronegative. The V and J genes are TRBV30 and TRBJ1-6, with D perhaps matching TRBD1 (5 bases). Sequencing was carried out using PBMCs. The CDR3 DNA reads TGTGCCTGGACCCCTGGGAGGGGTTTTAATTCACCCCTCCACTTT. This translates into CAWTPGRGFNSPLHF.